Below are 8 T cell receptor beta chains sequenced from a single sample in a study of blood T cell repertoires in COVID-19. Assay: immunoSEQ multiplex PCR; the TCRdb copy retains only in-frame clones and omits some. The data contain nearly 35,000 clones, around 87% of them seen just once; the ten biggest clones take up 44%. Sequencing was done on a sample of peripheral blood. These receptors were collected from a human donor in a cohort sampled during active COVID-19.

The V call is TRBV7-2, the J call TRBJ2-3; D ambiguous. Germline loops: CDR1 SGHTA, CDR2 FQGNSA. V dropped 4 bases and J dropped 5 bases, with 10 bases sitting between them. The CDR3 is 13 amino acids. The CDR3 reads CASSSTQLDTQYF. The CDR3 DNA is TGTGCCAGCAGCTCCACTCAACTAGATACGCAGTATTTT.

This chain joins TRBV5-6 and TRBJ1-2, with 10 bases aligning to TRBD1. Germline CDR1 and CDR2: SGHDT and YYEEEE. The ends lost 0 bases at V and 1 base at J; junction bases unmatched: 3. The CDR3 is 16 amino acids. The CDR3 DNA follows: TGTGCCAGCAGCTTGGTGGACAGGGGGGGTAACTATGGCTACACCTTC. This translates into CASSLVDRGGNYGYTF.

The gene calls are TRBV3-1 (or the pseudogene TRBV3-2) and TRBJ1-6, with D possibly being TRBD1 (5 bases). CDR1 is LGHDT, CDR2 YNNKEL, per germline (reference sequence). V dropped 1 base and J dropped 6 bases, with 10 bases sitting between them. CDR3 length: 15 residues. CDR3 sequence (DNA): TGTGCCAGCAGCCAAGGGGGTGGGGCTAATTCACCCCTCCACTTT. It yields the protein CASSQGGGANSPLHF.

The chain links TRBV7-6 to TRBJ2-2; TRBD1 agrees at 10 bases. This CDR3 is 20 amino acids long. Germline CDR1 SGHVS, CDR2 FNYEAQ. Trimming took 0 bases from V and 0 from J; bases not matched to a gene: 10. Here the CDR3 DNA reads TGTGCCAGCAGCTTAGCGGATCGGGACAGGGGCGACCCGAACACCGGGGAGCTGTTTTTT. Translated: CASSLADRDRGDPNTGELFF. The full variable domain, its missing parts supplied by reference TRBV7-6 and TRBJ2-2, is GAGVSQSPRYKVTKRGQDVALRCDPISGHVSLYWYRQALGQGPEFLTYFNYEAQQDKSGLPNDRFSAERPEGSISTLTIQRTEQRDSAMYRCASSLADRDRGDPNTGELFFGEGSRLTVL.

The CDR3 bases are TGTGCCAGCAGCCGGGAGGAGGGGCAGGGCCATTACGGCTACACCTTC. Its protein product is CASSREEGQGHYGYTF. The chain has TRBV3-1 (or the pseudogene TRBV3-2) and TRBJ1-2; possible D gene TRBD1, 5 bases. Trimming stripped 4 bases from V and 8 bases from J, with 23 bases between. Germline V gene sequence: CDR1 LGHDT, CDR2 YNNKEL (reference sequence). There are 16 residues in the CDR3.

The CDR3 protein is CASSFGVREKADTQYF. CDR3 coding DNA: TGTGCCAGCAGCTTCGGGGTAAGGGAAAAGGCAGATACGCAGTATTTT. V usage is TRBV5-5 and J usage is TRBJ2-3; D possibly corresponds to TRBD2 (5 bases). This CDR3 region has 16 residues. The V gene's germline CDR1 is SGHKS and CDR2 YYEKEE (reference sequence). Trimming left V 2 bases short and J 4 bases short, with 17 bases between.

The chain combines TRBV4-1 with TRBJ2-2; TRBD2 matches 7 bases. Germline V lookup: CDR1 MGHRA, CDR2 YSYEKL. The V segment lost 1 base and the J segment 1 base; nucleotides outside the gene matches: 6. The CDR3 contains 17 residues. CDR3 DNA sequence: TGCGCCAGCAGCCAAGCGGGGGACTACTTGAACACCGGGGAGCTGTTTTTT. Amino acid sequence: CASSQAGDYLNTGELFF.

This chain uses TRBV19 with TRBJ2-7; possible D gene TRBD2, 6 bases. CDR1 is LNHDA, CDR2 SQIVND, per germline (reference sequence). The ends were cut back, 10 bases at V and 0 bases at J, with 19 bases in the middle. The CDR3 extends over 15 amino acids. The CDR3 DNA reads TGTGCCACGAGGGACGGGGGAGCGAGCTCCTACGAGCAGTACTTC. It is translated as CATRDGGASSYEQYF.